This TCR beta chain is from a study of cytomegalovirus exposure and HLA in healthy donors. About the study: Earlier work reported 117 million unique TCR beta sequences from 180 million or so T cells.

This PCR relied on a set of 60 Vbeta primers and 13 Jbeta primers. Original analysis: Around 80 million unique TCR beta chains, roughly 11 million of them shared, were counted by a later analysis. Produced via immunoSEQ multiplex PCR; TCRdb's table is partial and in-frame only. V, J and clone size are taken as reported in that table, and D and trimming were inferred from the DNA itself. Altogether under 200,000 clones are present, 75% to 85% being singletons, with the ten largest covering 7.4%. Deletions cut 7 bases from V and 8 bases from J, with 15 bases between. This CDR3 has 13 amino acids. CDR1 and CDR2 (germline): SGHTA, FQGNSA.

The sequence was collected from a male donor in good health and CMV-seropositive. Sequenced material: PBMCs. The genes are TRBV7-2 and TRBJ2-1; tentative D call: TRBD2 (6 bases). CDR3: CASNGGVAYEQFF. The CDR3 DNA reads as TGTGCCAGCAACGGCGGGGTAGCGTATGAGCAGTTCTTC.